The 8 T cell receptor beta chains reported below all come from one sample, sequenced in a study of T cells expressing NK-cell markers. TCRdb re-called the 5' RACE reads; every CDR3 protein appears as one record, without DNA. The sample totals about 260,000 distinct CDR3 sequences. The sequenced sample consisted of blood T cells: a sorted CD56 or NKG2C T cell subset, CD4+ or CD8+ T cells, or bulk PBMC T cells (not recorded which). The receptors were gathered from a man aged 18 to 35 in good health.

The chain uses TRBV10-3 and TRBJ2-3; TCRdb selects TRBD2, and the lack of DNA leaves this call unchecked. Germline V gene sequence: CDR1 ENHRY, CDR2 SYGVKD. The CDR3 is made up of 14 amino acids. The CDR3 reads CAISEGRTADTQYF.

This chain uses TRBV18 with TRBJ2-4; without DNA, the TCRdb call of TRBD2 cannot be checked. This CDR3 contains 16 residues. From germline, CDR1 is KGHSH and CDR2 LQKENI. The CDR3 sequence: CASSPMTSGSGNIQYF.

This chain connects TRBV4-1 to TRBJ1-1. The CDR3 is 16 amino acids. The germline gives CDR1 MGHRA, CDR2 YSYEKL. CDR3 loop: CASSQVGSPFGTEAFF.

The V call is TRBV4-1, the J call TRBJ1-2. The CDR3 loop spans 13 amino acids. CDR1 is MGHRA and CDR2 is YSYEKL in the germline V gene. CDR3 protein: CASSPPIGSGYTF.

The chain couples TRBV25-1 to TRBJ1-2; lacking DNA, the TRBD1 call made by TCRdb goes unchecked. The CDR3 runs 12 residues. Germline V gene sequence: CDR1 MGHDK, CDR2 SYGVNS. CDR3 region: CASSPGGYGYTF.

The rearrangement links TRBV28 to TRBJ2-3. The CDR3 sequence is 13 residues long. The V gene's germline CDR1 is MDHEN and CDR2 SYDVKM. This chain's CDR3 is CASQYESTDTQYF.

This sequence joins TRBV29-1 and TRBJ2-1; TCRdb reports TRBD2, a call that lacks DNA to check it against. CDR1 and CDR2 from the germline V gene are SQVTM and ANQGSEA. The CDR3 runs to 13 residues. Here the CDR3 reads CSGVAGVDNEQFF.

The V and J genes are TRBV6-5 and TRBJ2-1; TCRdb calls TRBD2, which cannot be checked without DNA. The CDR3 is made up of 14 amino acids. CDR1 and CDR2 from the germline V gene are MNHEY and SVGAGI. CDR3 region: CASSYSGLFFEQFF.